This record concerns one TCR beta chain sequence. Assay: immunoSEQ multiplex PCR; the TCRdb copy retains only in-frame clones and omits some. Of some 74,000 clones in the sample, roughly 92% were seen once. This entry is derived from a study of T cell changes during pregnancy in multiple sclerosis. Per germline, CDR1 MNHEY and CDR2 SVGAGI. This CDR3 spans 15 amino acids. V was pared by 6 bases and J by 1 base, with 5 bases of the junction left unmatched. This TCR derives from a female donor in good health, enrolled as a control in a pregnancy study. The specimen was peripheral blood, collected after pregnancy. The gene calls are TRBV6-5 and TRBJ1-5; 8 bases are shared with TRBD1. The CDR3 sequence is CASRVRDRSNQPQHF. CDR3 sequence (DNA): TGTGCCAGCAGAGTCCGGGACAGGAGCAATCAGCCCCAGCATTTT.